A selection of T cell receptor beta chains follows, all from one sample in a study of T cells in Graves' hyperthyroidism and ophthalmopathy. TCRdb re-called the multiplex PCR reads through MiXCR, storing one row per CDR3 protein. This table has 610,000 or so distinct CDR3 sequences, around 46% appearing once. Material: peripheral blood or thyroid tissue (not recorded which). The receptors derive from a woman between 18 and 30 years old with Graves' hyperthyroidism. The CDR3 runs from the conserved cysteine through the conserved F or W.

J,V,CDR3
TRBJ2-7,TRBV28,CASSFPQGAAYEQYF
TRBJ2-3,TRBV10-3,CAIGLAGGTDTQYF
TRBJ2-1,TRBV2,CASSVGAINEQFF
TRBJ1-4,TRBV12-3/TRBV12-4,CASSLRGYEKLFF
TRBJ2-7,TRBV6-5,CASSSTGGNYGQYF
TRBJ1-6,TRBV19,CASSSQEGVSPFHF
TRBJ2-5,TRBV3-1,CASSQDRPGRETQYF
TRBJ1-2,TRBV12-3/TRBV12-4,CASTKRDGTDGYTF
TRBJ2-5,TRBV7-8,CASSPRQGAGGETQYF
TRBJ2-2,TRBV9,CASSPWDRRNLNTGELFF
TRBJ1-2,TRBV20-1,CSAGGGQDYGYTF
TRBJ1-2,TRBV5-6,CASSNRANTSYGYTF
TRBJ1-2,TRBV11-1,CASSLAVDRVGYTF
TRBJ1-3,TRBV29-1,CSVTTGTGSGNTIYF
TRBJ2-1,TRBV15,CATSRELAGDNEQFF
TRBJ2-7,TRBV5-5,CASSFPSRGDEQYF